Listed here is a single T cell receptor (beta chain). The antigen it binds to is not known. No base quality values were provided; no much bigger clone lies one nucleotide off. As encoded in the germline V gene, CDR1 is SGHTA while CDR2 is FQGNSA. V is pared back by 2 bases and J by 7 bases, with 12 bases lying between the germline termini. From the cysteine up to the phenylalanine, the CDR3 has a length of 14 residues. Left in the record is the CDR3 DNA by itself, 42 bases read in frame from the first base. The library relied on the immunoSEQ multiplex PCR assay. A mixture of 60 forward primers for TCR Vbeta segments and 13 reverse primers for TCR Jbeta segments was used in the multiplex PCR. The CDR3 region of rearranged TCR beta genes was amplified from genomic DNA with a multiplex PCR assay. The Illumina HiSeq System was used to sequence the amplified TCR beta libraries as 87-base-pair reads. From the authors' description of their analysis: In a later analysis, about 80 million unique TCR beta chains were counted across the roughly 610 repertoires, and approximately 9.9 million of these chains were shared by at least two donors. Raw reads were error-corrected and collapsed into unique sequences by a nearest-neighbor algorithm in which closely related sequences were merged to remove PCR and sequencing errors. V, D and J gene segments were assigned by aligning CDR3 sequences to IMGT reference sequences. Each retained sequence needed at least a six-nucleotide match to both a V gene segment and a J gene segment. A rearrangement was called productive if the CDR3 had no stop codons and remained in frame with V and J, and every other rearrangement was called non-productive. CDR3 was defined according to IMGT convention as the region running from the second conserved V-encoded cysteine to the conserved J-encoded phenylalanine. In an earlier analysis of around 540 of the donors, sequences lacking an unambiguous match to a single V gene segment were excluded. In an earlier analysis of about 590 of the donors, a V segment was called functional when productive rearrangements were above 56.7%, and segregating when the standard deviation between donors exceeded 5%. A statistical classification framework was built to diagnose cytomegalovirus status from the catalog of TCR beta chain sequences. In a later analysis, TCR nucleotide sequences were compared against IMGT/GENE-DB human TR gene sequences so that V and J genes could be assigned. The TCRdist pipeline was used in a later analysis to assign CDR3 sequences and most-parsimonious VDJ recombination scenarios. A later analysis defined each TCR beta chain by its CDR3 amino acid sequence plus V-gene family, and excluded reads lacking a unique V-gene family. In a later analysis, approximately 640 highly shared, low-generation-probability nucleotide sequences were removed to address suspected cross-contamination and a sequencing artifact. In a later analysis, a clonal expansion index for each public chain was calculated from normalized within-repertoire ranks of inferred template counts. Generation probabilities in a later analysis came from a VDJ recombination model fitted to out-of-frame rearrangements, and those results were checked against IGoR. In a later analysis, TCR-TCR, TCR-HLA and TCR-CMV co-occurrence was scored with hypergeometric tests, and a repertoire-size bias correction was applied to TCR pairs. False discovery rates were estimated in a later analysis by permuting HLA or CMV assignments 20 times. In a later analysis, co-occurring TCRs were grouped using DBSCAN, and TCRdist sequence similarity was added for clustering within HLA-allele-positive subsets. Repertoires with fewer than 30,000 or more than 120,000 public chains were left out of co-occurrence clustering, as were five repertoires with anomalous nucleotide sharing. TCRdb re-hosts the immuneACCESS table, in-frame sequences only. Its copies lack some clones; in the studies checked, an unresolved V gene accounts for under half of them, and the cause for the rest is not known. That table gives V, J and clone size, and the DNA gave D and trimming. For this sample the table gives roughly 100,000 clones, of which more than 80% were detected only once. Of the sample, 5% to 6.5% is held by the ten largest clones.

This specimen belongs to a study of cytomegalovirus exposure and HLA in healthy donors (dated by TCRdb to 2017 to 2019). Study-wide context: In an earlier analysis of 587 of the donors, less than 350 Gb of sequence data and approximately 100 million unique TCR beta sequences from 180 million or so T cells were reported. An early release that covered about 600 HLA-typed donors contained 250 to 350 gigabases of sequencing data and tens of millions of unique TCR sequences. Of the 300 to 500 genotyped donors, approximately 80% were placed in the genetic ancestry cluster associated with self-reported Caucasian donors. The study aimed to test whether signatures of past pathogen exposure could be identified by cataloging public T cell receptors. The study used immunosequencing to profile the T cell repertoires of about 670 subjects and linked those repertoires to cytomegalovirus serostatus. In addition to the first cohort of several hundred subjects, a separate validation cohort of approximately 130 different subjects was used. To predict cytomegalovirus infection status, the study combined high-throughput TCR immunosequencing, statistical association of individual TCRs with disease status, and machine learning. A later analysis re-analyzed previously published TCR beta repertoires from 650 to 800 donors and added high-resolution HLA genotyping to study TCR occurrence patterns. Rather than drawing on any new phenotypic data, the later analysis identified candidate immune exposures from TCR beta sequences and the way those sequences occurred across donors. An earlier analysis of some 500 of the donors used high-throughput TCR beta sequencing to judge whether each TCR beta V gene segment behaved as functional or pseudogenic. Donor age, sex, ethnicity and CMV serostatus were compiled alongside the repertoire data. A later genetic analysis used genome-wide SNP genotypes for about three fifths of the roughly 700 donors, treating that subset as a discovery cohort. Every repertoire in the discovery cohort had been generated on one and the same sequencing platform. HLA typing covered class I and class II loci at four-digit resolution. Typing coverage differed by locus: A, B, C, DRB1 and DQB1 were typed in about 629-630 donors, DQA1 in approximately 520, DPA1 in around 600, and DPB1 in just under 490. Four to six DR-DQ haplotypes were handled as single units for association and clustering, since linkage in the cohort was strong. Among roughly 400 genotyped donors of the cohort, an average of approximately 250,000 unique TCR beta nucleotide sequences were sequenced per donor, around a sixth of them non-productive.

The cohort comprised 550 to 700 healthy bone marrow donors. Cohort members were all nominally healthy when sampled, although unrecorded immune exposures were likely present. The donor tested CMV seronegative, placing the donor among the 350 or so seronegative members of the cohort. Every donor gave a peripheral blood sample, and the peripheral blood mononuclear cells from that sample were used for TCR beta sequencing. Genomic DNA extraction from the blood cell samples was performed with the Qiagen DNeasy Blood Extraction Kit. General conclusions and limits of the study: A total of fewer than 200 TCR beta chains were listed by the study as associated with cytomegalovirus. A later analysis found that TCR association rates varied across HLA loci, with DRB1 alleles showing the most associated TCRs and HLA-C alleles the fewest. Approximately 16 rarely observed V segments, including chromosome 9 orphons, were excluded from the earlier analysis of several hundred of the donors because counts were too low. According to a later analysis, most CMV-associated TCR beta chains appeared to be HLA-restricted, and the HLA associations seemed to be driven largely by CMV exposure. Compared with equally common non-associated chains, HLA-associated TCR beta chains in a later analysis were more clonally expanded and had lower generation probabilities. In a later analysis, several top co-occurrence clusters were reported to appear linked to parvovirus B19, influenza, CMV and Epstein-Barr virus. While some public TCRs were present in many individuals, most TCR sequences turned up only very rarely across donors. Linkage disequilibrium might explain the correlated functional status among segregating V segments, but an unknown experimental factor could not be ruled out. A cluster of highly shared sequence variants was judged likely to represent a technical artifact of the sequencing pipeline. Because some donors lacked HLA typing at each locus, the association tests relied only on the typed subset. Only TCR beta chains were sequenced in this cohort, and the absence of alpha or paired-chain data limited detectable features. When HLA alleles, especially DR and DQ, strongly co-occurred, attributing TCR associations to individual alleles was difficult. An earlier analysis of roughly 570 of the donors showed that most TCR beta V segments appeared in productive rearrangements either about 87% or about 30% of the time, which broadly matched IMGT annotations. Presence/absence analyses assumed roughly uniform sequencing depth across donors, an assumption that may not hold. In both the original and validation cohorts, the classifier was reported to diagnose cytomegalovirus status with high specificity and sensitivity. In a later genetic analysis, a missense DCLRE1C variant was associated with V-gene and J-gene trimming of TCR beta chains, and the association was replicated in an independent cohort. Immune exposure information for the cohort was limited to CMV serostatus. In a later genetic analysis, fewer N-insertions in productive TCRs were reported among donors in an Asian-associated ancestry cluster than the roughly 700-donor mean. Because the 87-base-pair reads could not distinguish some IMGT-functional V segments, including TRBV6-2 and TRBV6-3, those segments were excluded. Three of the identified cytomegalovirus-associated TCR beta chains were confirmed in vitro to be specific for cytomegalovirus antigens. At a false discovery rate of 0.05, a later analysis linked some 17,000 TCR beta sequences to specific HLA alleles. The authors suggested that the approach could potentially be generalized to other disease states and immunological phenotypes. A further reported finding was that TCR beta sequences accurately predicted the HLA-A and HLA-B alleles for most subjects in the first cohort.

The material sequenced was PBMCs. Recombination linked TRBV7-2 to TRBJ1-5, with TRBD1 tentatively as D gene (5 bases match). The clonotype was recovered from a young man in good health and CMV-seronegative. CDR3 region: CASSLSQGGQPQHF. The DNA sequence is TGTGCCAGCAGCTTAAGTCAGGGTGGACAGCCCCAGCATTTT.